Only a few counts were recorded for the clone carrying this T cell receptor beta chain. The entry originates in a study of T cells in Graves' hyperthyroidism and ophthalmopathy. The CDR3 covers 12 residues. Germline values: CDR1 MDHEN, CDR2 SYDVKM. Trimming took 6 bases from V and 8 from J, leaving 13 bases between them. Authors of the study amplified TCR beta CDR3 regions from RNA transcripts. TCR CDR3 regions were first amplified by RT-PCR with HTBI primers. TCRdb itself ran the multiplex PCR reads through MiXCR, one entry per CDR3 protein. The table lists more than 450,000 distinct CDR3 sequences, less than 20% of them singletons.

Material: blood. This chain joins TRBV28 and TRBJ1-2, with a possible D match to TRBD1 (6 bases). The receptor comes from a man between 40 and 49 years old with Graves' ophthalmopathy. The CDR3 loop reads CASSWTVGGYTF. CDR3 nucleotides: TGTGCCAGCAGCTGGACAGTAGGCGGCTACACCTTC.